This T cell receptor (beta chain) was captured in a study of T cells in Graves' hyperthyroidism and ophthalmopathy. RNA transcripts were the template for amplifying TCR beta CDR3 regions. The HTBI primer set drove a first-round RT-PCR of the TCR CDR3. TCRdb re-analysed the multiplex PCR reads in MiXCR, keeping a single row per CDR3 protein. Seen here are about half a million distinct CDR3 sequences, approximately 25% observed once, and the top ten hold roughly 10%. This clonotype was observed at least ten times. Germline V gives CDR1 MNHEY, CDR2 SVGAGI. The V gene lost 0 bases and the J gene lost 6 bases, with 9 bases spanning the gap. This CDR3 has 14 residues.

The chain is built from TRBV6-5 and TRBJ1-5; unclear D gene. Sequencing input: blood. The TCR sequence derives from a woman in her 30s with Graves' ophthalmopathy. The CDR3 is CASSYSRGVQPQHF. CDR3 DNA sequence: TGTGCCAGCAGTTACTCACGGGGTGTTCAGCCCCAGCATTTT.